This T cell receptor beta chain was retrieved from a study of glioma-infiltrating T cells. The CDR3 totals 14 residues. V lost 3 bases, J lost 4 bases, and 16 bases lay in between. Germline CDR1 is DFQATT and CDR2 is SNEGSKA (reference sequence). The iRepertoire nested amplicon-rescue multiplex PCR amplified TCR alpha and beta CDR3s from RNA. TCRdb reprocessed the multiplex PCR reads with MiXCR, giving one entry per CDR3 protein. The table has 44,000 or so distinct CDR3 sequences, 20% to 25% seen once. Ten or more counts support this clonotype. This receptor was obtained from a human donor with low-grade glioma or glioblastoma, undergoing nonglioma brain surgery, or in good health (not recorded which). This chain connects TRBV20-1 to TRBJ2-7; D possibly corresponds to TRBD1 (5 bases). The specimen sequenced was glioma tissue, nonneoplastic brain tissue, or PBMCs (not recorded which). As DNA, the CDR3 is TGCAGTGCTAGGGGGCAGGATGGATTATACGAGCAGTACTTC. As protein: CSARGQDGLYEQYF.